This T cell receptor (beta chain) was sequenced for a study of radiotherapy plus CTLA-4 blockade in lung cancer. Background on the study: Objective response was observed in more than 15% of patients, and disease control in about 30%.

With 10 bases removed from V and 2 bases from J, the gap between germline ends came to 11 bases. CDR3 size: 12 residues. The germline V gene encodes CDR1 MNHEY and CDR2 SVGAGI. The assay was immunoSEQ multiplex PCR, and TCRdb's table has in-frame clones only and misses some. The table has about 59,000 clones, 70% to 80% seen once; the top ten hold about 8.3%. General study results and limits: Some TCR clones had been derived from tumors. These clones expanded in peripheral blood after radiotherapy plus ipilimumab. Dynamics of early blood T cell clones, together with interferon-beta, were reportedly the best predictors of response.

With respect to this clone: Its matching antigen is unknown.

The material was peripheral blood, obtained from a patient treated with radiotherapy plus ipilimumab. This TCR came from a human donor with non-small cell lung cancer whose response to radiotherapy plus ipilimumab could not be evaluated. J is TRBJ1-2 and V is TRBV6-5, with D unclear. CDR3 sequence: CATKTENYGYTF. CDR3 nucleotide sequence: TGTGCCACCAAAACCGAGAACTATGGCTACACCTTC.